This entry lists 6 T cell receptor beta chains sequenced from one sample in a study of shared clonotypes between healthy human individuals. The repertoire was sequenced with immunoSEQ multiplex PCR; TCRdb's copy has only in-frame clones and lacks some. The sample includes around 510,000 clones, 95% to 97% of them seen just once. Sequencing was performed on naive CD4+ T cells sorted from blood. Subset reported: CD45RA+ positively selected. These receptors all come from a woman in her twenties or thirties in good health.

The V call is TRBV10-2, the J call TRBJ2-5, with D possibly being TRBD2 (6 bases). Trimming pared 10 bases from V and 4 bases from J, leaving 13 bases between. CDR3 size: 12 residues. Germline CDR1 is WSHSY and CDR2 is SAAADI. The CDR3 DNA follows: TGCGCCACATCGGGAGAGGGAGAGACCCAGTACTTC. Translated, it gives CATSGEGETQYF.

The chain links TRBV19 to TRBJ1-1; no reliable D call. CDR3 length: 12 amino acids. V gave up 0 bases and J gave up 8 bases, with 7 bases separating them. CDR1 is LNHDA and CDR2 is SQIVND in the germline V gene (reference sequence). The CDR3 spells CASSIDRREAFF. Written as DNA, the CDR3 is TGTGCCAGTAGTATAGATCGTCGCGAAGCTTTCTTT.

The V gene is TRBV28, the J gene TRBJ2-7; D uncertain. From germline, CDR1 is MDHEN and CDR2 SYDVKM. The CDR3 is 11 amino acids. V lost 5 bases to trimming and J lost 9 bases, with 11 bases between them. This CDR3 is CASSVPGRQYF. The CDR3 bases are TGTGCCAGCAGTGTGCCAGGACGGCAGTACTTC.

CDR3 region: CASSLGPSGNYGYTF. The CDR3 DNA reads TGTGCCAGCAGCTTAGGGCCCTCGGGTAACTATGGCTACACCTTC. This chain joins TRBV7-2 and TRBJ1-2; D remains unclear. Germline lookup yields CDR1 SGHTA and CDR2 FQGNSA. V lost 1 base to trimming and J lost 1 base, with 10 bases between them. The CDR3 is made up of 15 amino acids.

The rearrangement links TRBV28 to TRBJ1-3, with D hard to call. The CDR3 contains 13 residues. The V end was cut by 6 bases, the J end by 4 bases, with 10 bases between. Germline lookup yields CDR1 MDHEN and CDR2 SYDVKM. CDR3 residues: CASRDSGGNTIYF. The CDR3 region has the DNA TGTGCCAGCAGGGATAGTGGGGGAAACACCATATATTTT.

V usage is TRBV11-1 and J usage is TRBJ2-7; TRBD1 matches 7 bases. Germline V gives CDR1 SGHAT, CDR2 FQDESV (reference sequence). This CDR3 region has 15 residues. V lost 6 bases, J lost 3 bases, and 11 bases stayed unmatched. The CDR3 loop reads CASSQSGTAGYEQYF. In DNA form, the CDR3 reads TGTGCCAGCAGTCAATCCGGGACAGCAGGCTACGAGCAGTACTTC.